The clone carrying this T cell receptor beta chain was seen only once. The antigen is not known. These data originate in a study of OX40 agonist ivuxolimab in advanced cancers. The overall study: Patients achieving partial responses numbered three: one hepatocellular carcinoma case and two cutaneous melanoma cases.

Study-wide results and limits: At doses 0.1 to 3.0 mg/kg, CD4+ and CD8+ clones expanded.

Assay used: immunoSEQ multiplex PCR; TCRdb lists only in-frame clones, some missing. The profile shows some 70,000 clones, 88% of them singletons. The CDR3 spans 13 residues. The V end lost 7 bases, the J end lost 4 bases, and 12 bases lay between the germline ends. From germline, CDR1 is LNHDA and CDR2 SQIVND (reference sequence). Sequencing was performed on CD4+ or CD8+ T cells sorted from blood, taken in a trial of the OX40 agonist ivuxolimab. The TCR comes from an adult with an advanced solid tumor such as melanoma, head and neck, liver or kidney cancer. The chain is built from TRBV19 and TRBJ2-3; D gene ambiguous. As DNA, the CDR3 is TGTGCCAGTAAAATTAGGAGTGCAGATACGCAGTATTTT. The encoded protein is CASKIRSADTQYF.